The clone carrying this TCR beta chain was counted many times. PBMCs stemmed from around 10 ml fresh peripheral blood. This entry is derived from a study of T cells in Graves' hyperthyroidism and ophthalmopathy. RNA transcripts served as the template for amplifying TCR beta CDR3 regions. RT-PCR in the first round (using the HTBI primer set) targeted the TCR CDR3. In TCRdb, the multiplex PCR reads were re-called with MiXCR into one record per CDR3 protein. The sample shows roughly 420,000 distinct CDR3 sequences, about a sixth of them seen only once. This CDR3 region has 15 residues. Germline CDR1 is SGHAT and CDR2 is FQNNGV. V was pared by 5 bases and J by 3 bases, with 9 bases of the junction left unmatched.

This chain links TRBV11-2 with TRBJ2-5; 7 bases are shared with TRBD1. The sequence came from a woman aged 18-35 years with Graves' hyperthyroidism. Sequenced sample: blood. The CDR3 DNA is TGTGCCAGCAGCCCCCGGGACAGCTATGAAGAGACCCAGTACTTC. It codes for CASSPRDSYEETQYF.